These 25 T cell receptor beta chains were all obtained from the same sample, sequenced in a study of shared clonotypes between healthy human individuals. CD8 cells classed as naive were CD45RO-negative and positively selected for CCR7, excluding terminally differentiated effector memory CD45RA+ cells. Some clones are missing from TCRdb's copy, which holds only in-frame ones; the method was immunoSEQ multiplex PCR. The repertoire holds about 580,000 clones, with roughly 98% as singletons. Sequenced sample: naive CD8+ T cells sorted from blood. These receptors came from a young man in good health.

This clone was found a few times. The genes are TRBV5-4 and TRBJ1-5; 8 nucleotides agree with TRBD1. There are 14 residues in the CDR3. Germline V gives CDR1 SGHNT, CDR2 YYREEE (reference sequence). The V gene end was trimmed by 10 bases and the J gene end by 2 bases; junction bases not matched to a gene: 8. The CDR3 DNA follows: TGTGCCGGCCCCAGGGGGCTCGGCAATCAGCCCCAGCATTTT. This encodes CAGPRGLGNQPQHF. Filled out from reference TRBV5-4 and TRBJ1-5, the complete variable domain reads ETGVTQSPTHLIKTRGQQVTLRCSSQSGHNTVSWYQQALGQGPQFIFQYYREEENGRGNFPPRFSGLQFPNYSSELNVNALELDDSALYLCAGPRGLGNQPQHFGDGTRLSIL.

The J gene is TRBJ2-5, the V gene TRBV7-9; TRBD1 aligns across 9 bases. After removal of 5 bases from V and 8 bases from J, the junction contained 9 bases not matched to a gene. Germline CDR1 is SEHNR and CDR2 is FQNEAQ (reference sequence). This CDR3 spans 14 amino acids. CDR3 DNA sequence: TGTGCCAGCAGCCACCGGGACAGGGCGGTAACCCAGTACTTC. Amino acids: CASSHRDRAVTQYF.

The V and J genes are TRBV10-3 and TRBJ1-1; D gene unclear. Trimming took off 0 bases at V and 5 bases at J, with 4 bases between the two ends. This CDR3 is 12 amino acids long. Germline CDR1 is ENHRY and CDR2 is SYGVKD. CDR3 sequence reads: CAISESLTEAFF. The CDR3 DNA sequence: TGTGCCATCAGTGAGTCTTTAACTGAAGCTTTCTTT.

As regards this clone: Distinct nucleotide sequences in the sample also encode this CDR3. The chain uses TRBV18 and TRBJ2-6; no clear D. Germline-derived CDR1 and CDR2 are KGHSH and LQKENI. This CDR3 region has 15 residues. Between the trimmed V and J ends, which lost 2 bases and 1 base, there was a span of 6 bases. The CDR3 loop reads CASSPEGSGANVLTF. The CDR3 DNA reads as TGTGCCAGCTCACCAGAAGGGTCTGGGGCCAACGTCCTGACTTTC.

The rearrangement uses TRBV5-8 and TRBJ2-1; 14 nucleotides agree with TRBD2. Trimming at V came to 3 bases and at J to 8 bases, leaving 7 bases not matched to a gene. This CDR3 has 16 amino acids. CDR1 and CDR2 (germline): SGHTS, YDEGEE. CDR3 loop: CASSSGTSGSGDEQFF. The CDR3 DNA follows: TGTGCCAGCAGCTCTGGGACTAGCGGGAGTGGAGATGAGCAGTTCTTC. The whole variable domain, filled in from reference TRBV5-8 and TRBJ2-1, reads EAGVTQSPTHLIKTRGQQATLRCSPISGHTSVYWYQQALGLGLQFLLWYDEGEERNRGNFPPRFSGRQFPNYSSELNVNALELEDSALYLCASSSGTSGSGDEQFFGPGTRLTVL.

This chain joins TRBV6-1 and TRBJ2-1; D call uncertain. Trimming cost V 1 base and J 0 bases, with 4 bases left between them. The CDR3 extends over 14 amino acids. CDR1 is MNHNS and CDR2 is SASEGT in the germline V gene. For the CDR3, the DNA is TGTGCCAGCAGTGAAGACAGCTCCTACAATGAGCAGTTCTTC. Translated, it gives CASSEDSSYNEQFF.

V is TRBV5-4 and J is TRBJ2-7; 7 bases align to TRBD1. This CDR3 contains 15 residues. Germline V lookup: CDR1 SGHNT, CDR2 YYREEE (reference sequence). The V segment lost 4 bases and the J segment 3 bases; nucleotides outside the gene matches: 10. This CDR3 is CASSLQGQTNYEQYF. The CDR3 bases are TGTGCCAGCAGCCTCCAGGGACAGACTAACTACGAGCAGTACTTC. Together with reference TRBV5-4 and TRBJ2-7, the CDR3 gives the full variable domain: ETGVTQSPTHLIKTRGQQVTLRCSSQSGHNTVSWYQQALGQGPQFIFQYYREEENGRGNFPPRFSGLQFPNYSSELNVNALELDDSALYLCASSLQGQTNYEQYFGPGTRLTVT.

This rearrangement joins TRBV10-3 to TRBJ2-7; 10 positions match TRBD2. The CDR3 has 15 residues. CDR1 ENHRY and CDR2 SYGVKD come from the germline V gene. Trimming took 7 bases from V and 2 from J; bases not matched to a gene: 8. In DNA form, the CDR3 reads TGTGCCATCATGGATGTAGCGGGAGGAACCTACGAGCAGTACTTC. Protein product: CAIMDVAGGTYEQYF.

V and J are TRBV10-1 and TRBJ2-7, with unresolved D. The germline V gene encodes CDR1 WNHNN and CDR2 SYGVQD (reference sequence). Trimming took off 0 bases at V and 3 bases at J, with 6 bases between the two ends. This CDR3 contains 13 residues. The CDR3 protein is CASSESINYEQYF. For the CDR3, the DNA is TGCGCCAGCAGTGAGTCGATCAACTACGAGCAGTACTTC.

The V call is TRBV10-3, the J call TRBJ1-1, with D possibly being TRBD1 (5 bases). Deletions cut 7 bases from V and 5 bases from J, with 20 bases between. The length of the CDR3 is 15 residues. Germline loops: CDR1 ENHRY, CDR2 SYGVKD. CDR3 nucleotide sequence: TGTGCCATCAAAGGGTACGGGGACGCCAAAACTGAAGCTTTCTTT. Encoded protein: CAIKGYGDAKTEAFF.

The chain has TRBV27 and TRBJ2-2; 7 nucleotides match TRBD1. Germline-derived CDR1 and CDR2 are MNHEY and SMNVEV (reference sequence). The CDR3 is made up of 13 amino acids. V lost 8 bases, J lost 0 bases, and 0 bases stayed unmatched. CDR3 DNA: TGTGCCAGCGGGACAGCGAACACCGGGGAGCTGTTTTTT. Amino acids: CASGTANTGELFF.

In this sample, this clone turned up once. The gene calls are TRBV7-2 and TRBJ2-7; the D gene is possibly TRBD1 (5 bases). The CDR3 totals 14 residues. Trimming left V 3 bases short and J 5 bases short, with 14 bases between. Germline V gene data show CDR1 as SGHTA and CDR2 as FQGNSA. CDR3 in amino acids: CASSFSGYRNEQYF. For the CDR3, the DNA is TGTGCCAGCAGCTTTTCAGGGTACAGGAACGAGCAGTACTTC. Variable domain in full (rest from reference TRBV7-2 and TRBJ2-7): GAGVSQSPSNKVTEKGKDVELRCDPISGHTALYWYRQSLGQGLEFLIYFQGNSAPDKSGLPSDRFSAERTGGSVSTLTIQRTQQEDSAVYLCASSFSGYRNEQYFGPGTRLTVT.

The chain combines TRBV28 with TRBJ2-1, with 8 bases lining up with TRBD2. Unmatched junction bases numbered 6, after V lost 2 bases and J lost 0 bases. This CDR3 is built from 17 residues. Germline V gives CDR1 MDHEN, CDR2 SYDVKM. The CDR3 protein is CASSLGLAHSSYNEQFF. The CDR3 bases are TGTGCCAGCAGTTTAGGACTAGCACATAGCTCCTACAATGAGCAGTTCTTC.

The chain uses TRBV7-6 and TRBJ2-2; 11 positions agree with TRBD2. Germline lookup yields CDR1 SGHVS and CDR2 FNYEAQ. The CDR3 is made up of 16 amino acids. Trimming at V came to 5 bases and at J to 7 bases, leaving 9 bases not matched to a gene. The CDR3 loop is CASSAALAGVGGELFF. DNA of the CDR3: TGTGCCAGCAGCGCTGCACTAGCGGGAGTGGGCGGGGAGCTGTTTTTT.

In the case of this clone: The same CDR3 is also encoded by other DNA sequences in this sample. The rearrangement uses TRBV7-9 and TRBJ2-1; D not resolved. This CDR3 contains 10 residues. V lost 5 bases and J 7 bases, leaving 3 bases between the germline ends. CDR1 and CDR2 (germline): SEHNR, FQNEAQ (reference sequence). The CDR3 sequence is CASSPNEQFF. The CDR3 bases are TGTGCCAGCAGCCCTAATGAGCAGTTCTTC.

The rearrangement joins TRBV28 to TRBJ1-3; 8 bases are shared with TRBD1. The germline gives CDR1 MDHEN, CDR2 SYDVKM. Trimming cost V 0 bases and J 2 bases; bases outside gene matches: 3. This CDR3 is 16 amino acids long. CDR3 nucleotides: TGTGCCAGCAGTTTATGGCAGGGGGCGCCTGGAAACACCATATATTTT. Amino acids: CASSLWQGAPGNTIYF.

DNA of the CDR3: TGTGCCAGCAGTCACTGGGTAGCGGGAGGAGGCGAGCAGTACTTC. It is translated as CASSHWVAGGGEQYF. This chain links TRBV28 with TRBJ2-7; TRBD2 aligns across 10 bases. This CDR3 is 15 amino acids long. Per germline, CDR1 MDHEN and CDR2 SYDVKM. Trimming at V came to 5 bases and at J to 6 bases, leaving 10 bases not matched to a gene.

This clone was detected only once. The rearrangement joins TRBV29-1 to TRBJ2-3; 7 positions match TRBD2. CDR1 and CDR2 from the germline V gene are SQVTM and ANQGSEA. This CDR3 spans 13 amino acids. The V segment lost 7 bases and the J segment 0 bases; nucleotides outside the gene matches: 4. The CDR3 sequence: CSAPAGSTDTQYF. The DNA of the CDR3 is TGCAGCGCCCCAGCGGGAAGCACAGATACGCAGTATTTT.

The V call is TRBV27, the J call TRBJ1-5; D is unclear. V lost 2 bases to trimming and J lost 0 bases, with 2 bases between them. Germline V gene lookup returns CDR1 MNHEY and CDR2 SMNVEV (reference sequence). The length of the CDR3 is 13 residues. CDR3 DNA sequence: TGTGCCAGCAGTTTAATTAGCAATCAGCCCCAGCATTTT. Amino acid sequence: CASSLISNQPQHF.

In DNA, the CDR3 is TGTGCCAGCAGTTTACTCGACAGGGGAGGCTATGGCTACACCTTC. Translation gives CASSLLDRGGYGYTF. The chain joins TRBV7-8 to TRBJ1-2; 8 nucleotides align to TRBD1. The V segment lost 6 bases and the J segment 4 bases; nucleotides outside the gene matches: 10. Germline assignment: CDR1 SGHVS and CDR2 FQNEAQ. The CDR3 length is 15 residues.

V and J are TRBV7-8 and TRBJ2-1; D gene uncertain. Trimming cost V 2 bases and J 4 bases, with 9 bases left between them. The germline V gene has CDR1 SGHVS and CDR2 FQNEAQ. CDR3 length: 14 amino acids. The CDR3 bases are TGTGCCAGCAGCTTAAGGACCCTTTACAATGAGCAGTTCTTC. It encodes CASSLRTLYNEQFF.

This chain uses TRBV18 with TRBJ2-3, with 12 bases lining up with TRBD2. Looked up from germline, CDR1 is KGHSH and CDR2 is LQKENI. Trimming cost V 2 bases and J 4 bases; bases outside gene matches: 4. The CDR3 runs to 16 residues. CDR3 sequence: CASSPSSGRGSDTQYF. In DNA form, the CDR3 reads TGTGCCAGCTCACCATCTAGCGGGAGGGGCTCAGATACGCAGTATTTT. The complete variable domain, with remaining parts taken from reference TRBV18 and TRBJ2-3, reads NAGVMQNPRHLVRRRGQEARLRCSPMKGHSHVYWYRQLPEEGLKFMVYLQKENIIDESGMPKERFSAEFPKEGPSILRIQQVVRGDSAAYFCASSPSSGRGSDTQYFGPGTRLTVL.

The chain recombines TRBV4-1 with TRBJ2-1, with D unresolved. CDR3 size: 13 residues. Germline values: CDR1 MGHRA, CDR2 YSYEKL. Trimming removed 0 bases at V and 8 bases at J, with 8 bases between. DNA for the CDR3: TGCGCCAGCAGCCAAGAGGGTTATCATGAGCAGTTCTTC. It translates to CASSQEGYHEQFF.

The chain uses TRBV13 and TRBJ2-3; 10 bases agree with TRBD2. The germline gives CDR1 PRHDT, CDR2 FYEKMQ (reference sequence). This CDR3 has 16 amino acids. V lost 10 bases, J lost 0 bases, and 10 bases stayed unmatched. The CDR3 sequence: CAIRQLTSGSTDTQYF. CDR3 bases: TGTGCCATCCGCCAACTGACTAGCGGGAGCACAGATACGCAGTATTTT. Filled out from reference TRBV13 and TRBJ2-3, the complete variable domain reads AAGVIQSPRHLIKEKRETATLKCYPIPRHDTVYWYQQGPGQDPQFLISFYEKMQSDKGSIPDRFSAQQFSDYHSELNMSSLELGDSALYFCAIRQLTSGSTDTQYFGPGTRLTVL.

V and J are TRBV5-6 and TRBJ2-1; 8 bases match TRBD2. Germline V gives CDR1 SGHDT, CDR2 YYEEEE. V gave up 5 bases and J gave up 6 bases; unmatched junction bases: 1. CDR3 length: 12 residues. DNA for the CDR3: TGTGCCAGCAGGGGACTAGTCAATGAGCAGTTCTTC. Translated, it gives CASRGLVNEQFF.